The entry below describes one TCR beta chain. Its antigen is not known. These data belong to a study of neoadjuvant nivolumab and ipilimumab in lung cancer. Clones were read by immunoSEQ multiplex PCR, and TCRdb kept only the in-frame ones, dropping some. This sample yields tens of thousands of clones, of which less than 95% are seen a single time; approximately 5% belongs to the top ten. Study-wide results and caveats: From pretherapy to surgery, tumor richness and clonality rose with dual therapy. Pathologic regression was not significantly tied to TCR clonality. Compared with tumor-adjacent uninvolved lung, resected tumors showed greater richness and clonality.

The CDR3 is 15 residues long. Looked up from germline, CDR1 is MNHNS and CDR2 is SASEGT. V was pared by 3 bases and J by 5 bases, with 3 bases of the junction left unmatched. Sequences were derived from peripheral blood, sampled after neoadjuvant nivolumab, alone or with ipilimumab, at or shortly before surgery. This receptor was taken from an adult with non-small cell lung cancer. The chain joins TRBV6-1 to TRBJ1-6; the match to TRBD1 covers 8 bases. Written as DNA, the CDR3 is TGTGCCAGCAGTGAGGACAGGGCGGATAATTCACCCCTCCACTTT. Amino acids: CASSEDRADNSPLHF.